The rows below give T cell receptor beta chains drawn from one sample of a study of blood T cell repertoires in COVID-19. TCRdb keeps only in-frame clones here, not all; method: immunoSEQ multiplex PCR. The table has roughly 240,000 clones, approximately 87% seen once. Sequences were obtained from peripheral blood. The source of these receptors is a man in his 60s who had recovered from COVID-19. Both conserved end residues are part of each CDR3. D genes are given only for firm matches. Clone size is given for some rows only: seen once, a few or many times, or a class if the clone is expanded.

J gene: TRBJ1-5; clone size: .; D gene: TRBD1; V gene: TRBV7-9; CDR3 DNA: TGTGCCAGCAGCATAGGGGGGACAGGGAACAATCAGCCCCAGCATTTT; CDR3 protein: CASSIGGTGNNQPQHF
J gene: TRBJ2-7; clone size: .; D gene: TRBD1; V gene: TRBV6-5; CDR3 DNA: TGTGCCAGCAAGCGGACAGGGGTTTACGAGCAGTACTTC; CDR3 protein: CASKRTGVYEQYF
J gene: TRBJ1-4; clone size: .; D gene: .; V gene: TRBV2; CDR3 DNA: TGTGCCAGCAGTGTTGACAGGCGCCTTGCAACTAATGAAAAACTGTTTTTT; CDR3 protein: CASSVDRRLATNEKLFF
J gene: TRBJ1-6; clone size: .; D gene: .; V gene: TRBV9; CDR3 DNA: TGTGCCAGCAGCCCCGGGGGGGTCGGCTCACCCCTCCACTTT; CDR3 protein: CASSPGGVGSPLHF
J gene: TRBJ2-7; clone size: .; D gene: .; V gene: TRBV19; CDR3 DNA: TGTGCCAGTAGAAACGACAGGTCCTCCTACGAGCAGTACTTC; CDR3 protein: CASRNDRSSYEQYF
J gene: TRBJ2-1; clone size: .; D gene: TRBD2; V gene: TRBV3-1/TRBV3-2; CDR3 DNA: TGTGCCAGCAGCCGCTCTAGCGGGGAGTATGATGAGCAGTTCTTC; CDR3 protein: CASSRSSGEYDEQFF
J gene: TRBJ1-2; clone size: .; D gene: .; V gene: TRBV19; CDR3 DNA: TGTGCCAGTAGTATAGGCTCAGGGATCTATGGCTACACCTTC; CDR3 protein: CASSIGSGIYGYTF
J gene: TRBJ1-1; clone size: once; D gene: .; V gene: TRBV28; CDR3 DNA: TGTGCCAGCAGTTTATTGGCACCGGGGAGGGGTGAAGCTTTCTTT; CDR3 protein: CASSLLAPGRGEAFF
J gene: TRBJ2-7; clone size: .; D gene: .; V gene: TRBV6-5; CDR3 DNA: TGTGCCAGCAGTCCACAGGGAGCTCGGGGCGAGCAGTACTTC; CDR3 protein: CASSPQGARGEQYF
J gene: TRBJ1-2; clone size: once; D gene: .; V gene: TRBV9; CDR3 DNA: TGTGCCAGTGGAGCAGGGGCCGGCTATGGCTACACCTTC; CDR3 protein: CASGAGAGYGYTF
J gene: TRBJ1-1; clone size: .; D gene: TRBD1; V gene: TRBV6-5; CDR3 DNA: TGTGCCAGCACCCTATCAGGGGGAGGAACTGAAGCTTTCTTT; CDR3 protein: CASTLSGGGTEAFF
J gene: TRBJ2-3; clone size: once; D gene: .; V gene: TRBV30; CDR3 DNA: TGTGCCTGGAGTGGCGGATTTACTAGCACAGATACGCAGTATTTT; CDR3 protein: CAWSGGFTSTDTQYF
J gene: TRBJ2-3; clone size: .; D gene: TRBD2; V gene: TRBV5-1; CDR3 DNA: TGCGCCAGCAGTCGTAGCGGGAGCACAGATACGCAGTATTTT; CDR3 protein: CASSRSGSTDTQYF
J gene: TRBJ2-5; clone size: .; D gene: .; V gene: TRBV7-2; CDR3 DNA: TGTGCCAGCAGCTTAAGAGCCGGGATCGGGGAGACCCAGTACTTC; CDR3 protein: CASSLRAGIGETQYF
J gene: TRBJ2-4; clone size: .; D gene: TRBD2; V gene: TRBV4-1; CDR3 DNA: TGCGCCAGCAGCCAAGACACTAGCGGGAGTACGAACATTCAGTACTTC; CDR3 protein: CASSQDTSGSTNIQYF
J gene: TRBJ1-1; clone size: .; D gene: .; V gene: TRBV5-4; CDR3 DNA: TGTGCCAGCAGCTTTGGACCGGGGACTGAAGCTTTCTTT; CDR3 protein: CASSFGPGTEAFF
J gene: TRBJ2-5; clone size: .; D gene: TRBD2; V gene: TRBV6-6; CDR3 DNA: TGTGCCAGCAGGTCGACTAGCGGGGGGGGAGAGACCCAGTACTTC; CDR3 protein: CASRSTSGGGETQYF
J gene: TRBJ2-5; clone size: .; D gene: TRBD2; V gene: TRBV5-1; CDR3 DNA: TGCGCCAGCGGTAGCGGGAGCGAGGAGACCCAGTACTTC; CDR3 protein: CASGSGSEETQYF
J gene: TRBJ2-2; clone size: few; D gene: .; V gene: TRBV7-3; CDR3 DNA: TGTGCCAGCAGCATACAGGGGAACACCGGGGAGCTGTTTTTT; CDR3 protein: CASSIQGNTGELFF
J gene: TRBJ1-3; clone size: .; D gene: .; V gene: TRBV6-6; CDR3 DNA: TGTGCCAGCAGTGCTAACTCTGGAAACACCATATATTTT; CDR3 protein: CASSANSGNTIYF
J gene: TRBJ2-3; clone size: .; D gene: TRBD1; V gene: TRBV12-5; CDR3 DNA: TGTGCTAGTGGTTTGTGGACAGGAGCTAGCACAGATACGCAGTATTTT; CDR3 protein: CASGLWTGASTDTQYF
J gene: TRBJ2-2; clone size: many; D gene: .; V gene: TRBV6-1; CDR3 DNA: TGTGCCAGCAGTGAAGCTAGCTACGCCGGGGAGCTGTTTTTT; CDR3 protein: CASSEASYAGELFF
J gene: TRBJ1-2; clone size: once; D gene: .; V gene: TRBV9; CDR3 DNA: TGTGCCACAGATGCAACAGGGTCAGGCGGCTACACCTTC; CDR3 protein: CATDATGSGGYTF
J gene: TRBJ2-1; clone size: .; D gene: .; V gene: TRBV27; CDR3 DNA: TGTGCCAGCAGAATGGACTCGTACAATGAGCAGTTCTTC; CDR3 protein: CASRMDSYNEQFF
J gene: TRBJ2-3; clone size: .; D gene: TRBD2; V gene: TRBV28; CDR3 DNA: TGTGCCAGCAGTTCCACTAGCGGGGGGCCCACCCATCGGCCAGATACGCAGTATTTT; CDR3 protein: CASSSTSGGPTHRPDTQYF
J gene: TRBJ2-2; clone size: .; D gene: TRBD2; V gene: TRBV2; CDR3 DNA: TGTGCCAGCAGAAGTGTAGCGGGGGGCACCGGGGAGCTGTTTTTT; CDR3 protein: CASRSVAGGTGELFF
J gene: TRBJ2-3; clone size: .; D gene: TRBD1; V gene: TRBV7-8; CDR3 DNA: TGTGCCAGCAGACCGATCCCGGGACAGGGCTCAGATACGCAGTATTTT; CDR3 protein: CASRPIPGQGSDTQYF
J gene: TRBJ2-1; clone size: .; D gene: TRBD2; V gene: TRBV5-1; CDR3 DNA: TGCGCCAGCAGCTTGACTAGCGGGATAGGAAATGAGCAGTTCTTC; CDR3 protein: CASSLTSGIGNEQFF
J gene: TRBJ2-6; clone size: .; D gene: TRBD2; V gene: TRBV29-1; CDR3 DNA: TGCAGCGTTGTCGTATTAGCGGGAGCATCTGGGGCCAACGTCCTGACTTTC; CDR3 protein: CSVVVLAGASGANVLTF
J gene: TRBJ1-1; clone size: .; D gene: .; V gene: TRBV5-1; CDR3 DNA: TGCGCCAGCAGACAACTCGGACAGTCTGGCACTGAAGCTTTCTTT; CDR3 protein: CASRQLGQSGTEAFF
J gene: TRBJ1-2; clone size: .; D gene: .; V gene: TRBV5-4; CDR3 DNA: TGTGCCAGCAGCTTGAACCGGGGCTATGGCTACACCTTC; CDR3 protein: CASSLNRGYGYTF
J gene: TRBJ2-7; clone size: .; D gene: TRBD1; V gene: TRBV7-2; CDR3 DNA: TGTGCCAGCAGCCTCGGGACAGGGGGATCCTACGAGCAGTACTTC; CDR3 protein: CASSLGTGGSYEQYF
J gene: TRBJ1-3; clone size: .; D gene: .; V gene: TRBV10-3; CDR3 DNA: TGTGCCACCGCACAACAGGACGGGGGAAACACCATATATTTT; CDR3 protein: CATAQQDGGNTIYF
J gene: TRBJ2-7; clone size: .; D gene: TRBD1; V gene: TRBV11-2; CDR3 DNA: TGTGCCAGCAGCCGGGGACAGGGAACTTACGAGCAGTACTTC; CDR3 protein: CASSRGQGTYEQYF
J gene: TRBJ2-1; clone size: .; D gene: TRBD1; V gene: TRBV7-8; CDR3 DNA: TGTGCCAGCAGCATGCGACAGGGGGCATCCAATGAGCAGTTCTTC; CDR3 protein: CASSMRQGASNEQFF
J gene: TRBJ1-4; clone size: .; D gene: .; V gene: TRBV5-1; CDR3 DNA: TGCGCCAGCAGCTTGAATACTCTTAATGAAAAACTGTTTTTT; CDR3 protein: CASSLNTLNEKLFF
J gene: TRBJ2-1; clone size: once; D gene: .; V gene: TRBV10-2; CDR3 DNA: TGCGCCAGCAGACATAGCGGAGAACCAAACAATGAGCAGTTCTTC; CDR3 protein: CASRHSGEPNNEQFF
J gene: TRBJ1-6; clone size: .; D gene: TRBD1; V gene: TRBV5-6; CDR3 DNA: TGTGCCAGCAGCTCCACAAGACCGGGACAGGGCTTTAATTCACCCCTCCACTTT; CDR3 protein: CASSSTRPGQGFNSPLHF
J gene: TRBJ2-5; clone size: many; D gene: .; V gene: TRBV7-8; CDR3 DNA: TGTGCCAGCAGCCCACAAGGGACAAAGGGGACCCAGTACTTC; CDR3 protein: CASSPQGTKGTQYF
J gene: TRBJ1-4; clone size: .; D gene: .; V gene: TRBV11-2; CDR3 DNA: TGTGCCAGCAGATTTACCGACAGCCCCAATGAAAAACTGTTTTTT; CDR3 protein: CASRFTDSPNEKLFF
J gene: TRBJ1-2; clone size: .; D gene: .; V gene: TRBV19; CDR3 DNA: TGTGCCAGTAGTATAGATCCGTTTACGGGCTATGGCTACACCTTC; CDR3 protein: CASSIDPFTGYGYTF
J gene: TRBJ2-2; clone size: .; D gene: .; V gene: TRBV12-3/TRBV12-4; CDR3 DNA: TGTGCCAGCAGTCGCAGGAACACCGGGGAGCTGTTTTTT; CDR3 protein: CASSRRNTGELFF
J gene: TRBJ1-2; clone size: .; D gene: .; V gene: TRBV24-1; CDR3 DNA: TGTGCCACCTGGCAGGGAAACTATGGCTACACCTTC; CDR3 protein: CATWQGNYGYTF
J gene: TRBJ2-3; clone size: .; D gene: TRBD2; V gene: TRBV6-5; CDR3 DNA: TGTGCCAGCAGTTACCCTGGGGGGGGTAGCACAGATACGCAGTATTTT; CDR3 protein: CASSYPGGGSTDTQYF
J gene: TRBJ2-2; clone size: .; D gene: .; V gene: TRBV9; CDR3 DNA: TGTGCCAGCAGCGTAGAGGAGGTGTTGAGAGCCGGGGAGCTGTTTTTT; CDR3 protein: CASSVEEVLRAGELFF
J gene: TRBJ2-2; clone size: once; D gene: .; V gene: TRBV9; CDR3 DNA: TGTGCCAGCAGCGTAGCGAGGAACACCGGGGAGCTGTTTTTT; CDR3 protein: CASSVARNTGELFF